Presented here are 28 T cell receptor beta chains from one specimen sequenced in a study of blood T cell repertoires in COVID-19. Libraries were prepared by immunoSEQ multiplex PCR; TCRdb keeps only in-frame clonotypes and omits some of them. Of some 490,000 clones in the sample, 70% to 90% were seen once. The sample was peripheral blood. The receptors originated from a human donor in a cohort sampled during active COVID-19.

The chain carries TRBV6-5 and TRBJ1-1; perhaps TRBD1 as D (5 bases). The germline V gene encodes CDR1 MNHEY and CDR2 SVGAGI. V was clipped by 8 bases and J by 1 base, with 14 bases between them. The CDR3 extends over 14 amino acids. In DNA, the CDR3 is TGTGCCAGCGCCCGTCTACAGGAGAACACTGAAGCTTTCTTT. This sequence encodes CASARLQENTEAFF.

The chain carries TRBV9 and TRBJ2-7, with D tentatively TRBD1 (5 bases). CDR1 is SGDLS, CDR2 YYNGEE, per germline. The CDR3 is made up of 15 amino acids. V shed 2 bases and J shed 2 bases, with 14 bases lying between them. This CDR3 reads CASSVMPDSPYEQYF. CDR3 DNA: TGTGCCAGCAGCGTCATGCCAGACAGTCCCTACGAGCAGTACTTC.

This chain links TRBV28 with TRBJ1-2; 10 nucleotides match TRBD1. V trimming: 3 bases; J trimming: 4 bases; junction bases outside the gene matches: 2. Germline V gives CDR1 MDHEN, CDR2 SYDVKM. This CDR3 spans 14 amino acids. This chain's CDR3 is CASSLDRGGYGYTF. CDR3 in DNA: TGTGCCAGCAGTTTGGACAGGGGGGGCTATGGCTACACCTTC.

This chain links TRBV6-2 or TRBV6-3 with TRBJ2-1, with 14 bases fitting TRBD2. The V gene's germline CDR1 is MNHEY and CDR2 SVGEGT. The V gene end was trimmed by 5 bases and the J gene end by 7 bases; junction bases not matched to a gene: 7. There are 16 residues in the CDR3. CDR3 residues: CASSPPTSGRANEQFF. DNA of the CDR3: TGTGCCAGCAGTCCCCCGACTAGCGGGAGGGCGAATGAGCAGTTCTTC.

In the case of this clone: One junction end does not reproduce the germline sequence, and a read error may be involved. The chain combines TRBV29-1 with TRBJ1-1; TRBD1 is a possible D gene (5 bases). The V gene's germline CDR1 is SQVTM and CDR2 ANQGSEA. The CDR3 consists of 13 residues. This chain's CDR3 is CSAERGGNTEAFF. The CDR3 DNA reads TGCAGCGCTGAACGGGGGGGGAACACTGAAGCTTTCTTT.

The chain joins TRBV3-1 (or the pseudogene TRBV3-2) to TRBJ1-3, with D tentatively TRBD1 (6 bases). CDR1 is LGHDT, CDR2 YNNKEL, per germline (reference sequence). The CDR3 runs 15 residues. Trimming stripped 1 base from V and 4 bases from J, with 11 bases between. CDR3 loop: CASSQGTGQGNTIYF. CDR3 in DNA: TGTGCCAGCAGCCAAGGAACAGGGCAAGGAAACACCATATATTTT.

A remark on this clone: Other DNA variants within this sample encode the same CDR3. V gene TRBV30 combines with J gene TRBJ2-3; 10 bases map to TRBD2. J lost 1 base, V lost 1 base, and 2 bases had no gene match. The CDR3 length is 15 residues. Germline V gene data show CDR1 as GTSNPN and CDR2 as SVGIG (reference sequence). The CDR3 DNA sequence: TGTGCCTGGAGTGCCGGACTAGCGGGCACAGATACGCAGTATTTT. This gives the protein CAWSAGLAGTDTQYF.

J is TRBJ2-5 and V is TRBV5-1, with 12 nucleotides matching TRBD1. V was clipped by 5 bases and J by 5 bases; unmatched bases: 10. CDR3 length equals 16 residues. Germline V CDR1 and CDR2: SGHRS, YFSETQ. DNA of the CDR3: TGCGCCAGCAGACTCCCGGGACAGGGGGCGCAGGAGACCCAGTACTTC. This codes for CASRLPGQGAQETQYF.

In its sample, this clone was seen once. The chain employs TRBV11-2 and TRBJ2-2; 14 bases line up with TRBD2. After removal of 4 bases from V and 4 bases from J, the junction contained 8 bases not matched to a gene. The CDR3 covers 18 residues. Germline V gene sequence: CDR1 SGHAT, CDR2 FQNNGV. DNA of the CDR3: TGTGCCAGCAGCTGGTGGACTAGCGGGAGGCGGGTCACCGGGGAGCTGTTTTTT. Its translation: CASSWWTSGRRVTGELFF.

This clone is a singleton in its sample. At one end the junction does not follow the germline gene, possibly because of a read error. This chain joins TRBV29-1 and TRBJ2-5; the match to TRBD2 covers 10 bases. The CDR3 runs 15 residues. Germline CDR1 is SQVTM and CDR2 is ANQGSEA. The CDR3 DNA reads as TGCAGCGTGGAAGGACTAGCGGATTACCAAGAGACCCAGTACTTC. Translating it yields CSVEGLADYQETQYF.

The chain has TRBV5-6 and TRBJ1-3; D is ambiguous. This CDR3 is built from 14 residues. Germline V gene data show CDR1 as SGHDT and CDR2 as YYEEEE. Trimming took 6 bases from V and 0 from J, leaving 10 bases between them. CDR3 sequence (DNA): TGTGCCAGCACCACTCCGCGCTCTGGAAACACCATATATTTT. Its translation: CASTTPRSGNTIYF.

This clone was counted between two and nine times. The genes are TRBV15 and TRBJ2-2; D gene uncertain. Trimming pared 1 base from V and 4 bases from J, leaving 13 bases between. Germline CDR1 LNHNV, CDR2 YYDKDF (reference sequence). The CDR3 sequence is 16 residues long. Here the CDR3 reads CATSRGRSRSTGELFF. CDR3 bases: TGTGCCACCAGCAGAGGGCGGTCCCGGTCCACCGGGGAGCTGTTTTTT.

The chain uses TRBV7-2 and TRBJ2-5; 11 positions agree with TRBD2. The CDR3 has 16 residues. CDR1 is SGHTA and CDR2 is FQGNSA in the germline V gene. J lost 5 bases, V lost 1 base, and 6 bases had no gene match. This CDR3 reads CASSLETSGIGETQYF. The CDR3 DNA reads as TGTGCCAGCAGCTTAGAGACTAGCGGGATTGGGGAGACCCAGTACTTC.

The chain is built from TRBV10-3 and TRBJ2-3; weak D call: TRBD2 (6 bases). This CDR3 contains 14 residues. V lost 8 bases and J lost 0, with 12 bases in between. Germline loops: CDR1 ENHRY, CDR2 SYGVKD. CDR3: CAISAGPSTDTQYF. Written as DNA, the CDR3 is TGTGCCATCTCTGCGGGACCTAGCACAGATACGCAGTATTTT.

This CDR3 is CASSPTRTSGEQYF. The CDR3 DNA is TGTGCCAGCAGTCCGACCCGGACTAGTGGCGAGCAGTACTTC. The chain has TRBV6-5 and TRBJ2-7; 7 nucleotides agree with TRBD2. The V gene's germline CDR1 is MNHEY and CDR2 SVGAGI. This CDR3 region has 14 residues. Trimming removed 5 bases from V and 6 bases from J; junction bases left unmatched: 10.

This chain connects TRBV7-8 to TRBJ2-2; 9 positions agree with TRBD1. J gave up 4 bases and V 6 bases, and 6 bases lay outside the gene matches. Germline V gene lookup returns CDR1 SGHVS and CDR2 FQNEAQ. CDR3 length: 15 amino acids. The CDR3 here is CASRVQGAGTGELFF. DNA for the CDR3: TGTGCCAGCAGAGTACAGGGGGCGGGCACCGGGGAGCTGTTTTTT. The full variable domain, with the rest looked up from reference TRBV7-8 and TRBJ2-2, is GAGVSQSPRYKVAKRGQDVALRCDPISGHVSLFWYQQALGQGPEFLTYFQNEAQLDKSGLPSDRFFAERPEGSVSTLKIQRTQQEDSAVYLCASRVQGAGTGELFFGEGSRLTVL.

In its sample, this clone was seen once. The chain uses TRBV30 and TRBJ2-7; the D gene is possibly TRBD1 (6 bases). This CDR3 is built from 14 residues. Germline CDR1 is GTSNPN and CDR2 is SVGIG (reference sequence). Deletions cut 8 bases from V and 0 bases from J, with 17 bases between. The CDR3 region is CALRHGQTSYEQYF. The CDR3 nucleotides are TGTGCCCTGAGACACGGACAGACCTCCTACGAGCAGTACTTC.

The chain is built from TRBV28 and TRBJ2-5, with 9 bases fitting TRBD1. Germline V gene data show CDR1 as MDHEN and CDR2 as SYDVKM. Germline trimming cut 8 bases from V and 2 bases from J; bases unmatched to any gene: 6. This CDR3 has 14 amino acids. The CDR3: CASLPGQGQETQYF. The CDR3 DNA reads as TGTGCCAGCTTACCAGGACAGGGGCAAGAGACCCAGTACTTC. Full variable domain (missing parts from reference TRBV28 and TRBJ2-5): DVKVTQSSRYLVKRTGEKVFLECVQDMDHENMFWYRQDPGLGLRLIYFSYDVKMKEKGDIPEGYSVSREKKERFSLILESASTNQTSMYLCASLPGQGQETQYFGPGTRLLVL.

The V and J genes are TRBV6-6 and TRBJ2-3; 8 nucleotides align to TRBD1. CDR1 and CDR2 (germline): MNHNY, SVGAGI (reference sequence). V lost 4 bases and J lost 5; bases outside the gene matches: 11. The CDR3 is 16 amino acids. CDR3 nucleotide sequence: TGTGCCAGCAGTTCGCCTTCGGACAGGGCAGAAGATACGCAGTATTTT. Its protein is CASSSPSDRAEDTQYF.

This clone showed up just a few times. V usage is TRBV3-1 (or the pseudogene TRBV3-2) and J usage is TRBJ1-1, with D maybe TRBD1 (6 bases). The CDR3 length is 19 residues. With 4 bases removed from V and 1 base from J, the gap between germline ends came to 25 bases. Per germline, CDR1 LGHDT and CDR2 YNNKEL (reference sequence). The CDR3 DNA follows: TGTGCCAGCAGCCCAACCAGGGGCGTGCAGGATATATGGAACACTGAAGCTTTCTTT. This encodes CASSPTRGVQDIWNTEAFF.

This clone was detected only once. The chain couples TRBV11-2 to TRBJ2-1, with 8 bases matching TRBD2. The CDR3 is made up of 15 amino acids. Germline lookup yields CDR1 SGHAT and CDR2 FQNNGV. V was pared by 1 base and J by 6 bases, with 5 bases of the junction left unmatched. As DNA, the CDR3 is TGTGCCAGCAGCTTAGCGGGAGGGATGGTCAATGAGCAGTTCTTC. Its protein product is CASSLAGGMVNEQFF.

The rearrangement uses TRBV28 and TRBJ1-5, with a possible D match to TRBD1 (5 bases). The CDR3 contains 14 residues. Germline V lookup: CDR1 MDHEN, CDR2 SYDVKM. Trimming shortened V by 2 bases and J by 7 bases, and 12 bases separated the two germline ends. The CDR3 nucleotides are TGTGCCAGCAGTTTAGGGGCGGAGAGGCAGCCCCAGCATTTT. Amino acid sequence: CASSLGAERQPQHF. Variable domain in full (rest from reference TRBV28 and TRBJ1-5): DVKVTQSSRYLVKRTGEKVFLECVQDMDHENMFWYRQDPGLGLRLIYFSYDVKMKEKGDIPEGYSVSREKKERFSLILESASTNQTSMYLCASSLGAERQPQHFGDGTRLSIL.

The chain is built from TRBV27 and TRBJ2-1, with 7 bases that match TRBD1. CDR1 MNHEY and CDR2 SMNVEV come from the germline V gene (reference sequence). This CDR3 contains 16 residues. The ends lost 6 bases at V and 3 bases at J; junction bases unmatched: 11. The CDR3: CASRGFGTELYNEQFF. The CDR3 DNA reads as TGTGCCAGCAGGGGCTTCGGGACAGAACTCTACAATGAGCAGTTCTTC.

The rearrangement joins TRBV15 to TRBJ2-3; tentative D call: TRBD1 (8 bases). Trimming took off 0 bases at V and 6 bases at J, with 22 bases between the two ends. The CDR3 covers 18 residues. Germline-derived CDR1 and CDR2 are LNHNV and YYDKDF (reference sequence). Here the CDR3 reads CATSRDLQGAGVGDTQYF. The CDR3 nucleotides are TGTGCCACCAGCAGAGATCTGCAGGGGGCGGGAGTCGGTGATACGCAGTATTTT. Together with reference TRBV15 and TRBJ2-3, the CDR3 gives the full variable domain: DAMVIQNPRYQVTQFGKPVTLSCSQTLNHNVMYWYQQKSSQAPKLLFHYYDKDFNNEADTPDNFQSRRPNTSFCFLDIRSPGLGDTAMYLCATSRDLQGAGVGDTQYFGPGTRLTVL.

The chain employs TRBV7-2 and TRBJ2-5, with D possibly being TRBD2 (5 bases). Germline assignment: CDR1 SGHTA and CDR2 FQGNSA. V dropped 1 base and J dropped 4 bases, with 16 bases sitting between them. The CDR3 loop spans 16 amino acids. The CDR3, as DNA: TGTGCCAGCAGCTTAGTCTCAGGAGGCACGGGAGAGACCCAGTACTTC. This translates into CASSLVSGGTGETQYF.

This sequence joins TRBV6-2 or TRBV6-3 and TRBJ2-7; maybe TRBD2 (7 bases). Trimming stripped 5 bases from V and 0 bases from J, with 14 bases between. Germline-derived CDR1 and CDR2 are MNHEY and SVGEGT. The CDR3 consists of 15 residues. The CDR3 DNA sequence: TGTGCCAGCAGTGTCCCCGGGGGGCACTCCTACGAGCAGTACTTC. Its translation: CASSVPGGHSYEQYF.

The chain joins TRBV19 to TRBJ1-5, with D possibly being TRBD1 (6 bases). V lost 5 bases and J 4 bases, leaving 18 bases between the germline ends. CDR1 and CDR2 (germline): LNHDA, SQIVND (reference sequence). This CDR3 spans 16 amino acids. The CDR3 DNA follows: TGTGCCAGTAGTCAGGACCCGGGACACAGTAATCAGCCCCAGCATTTT. As protein: CASSQDPGHSNQPQHF.

J is TRBJ2-5 and V is TRBV11-2; 9 nucleotides align to TRBD1. Germline CDR1 is SGHAT and CDR2 is FQNNGV. Trimming cost V 4 bases and J 5 bases; bases outside gene matches: 8. The CDR3 extends over 15 amino acids. The CDR3 here is CASSWTGVTRETQYF. The CDR3, as DNA: TGTGCCAGCAGCTGGACAGGGGTTACAAGGGAGACCCAGTACTTC.